This T cell receptor (beta chain) was identified during a study of T cells in Graves' hyperthyroidism and ophthalmopathy. Broader study findings: Blood held most thyroid clonotypes expanded above 0.001 frequency. A model of 13 V-J pairs discriminated ophthalmopathy from stable hyperthyroidism.

TCR beta CDR3 region amplification was performed from RNA transcripts. HTBI primers were the set used in a first-round RT-PCR of the TCR CDR3. TCRdb fed the multiplex PCR reads into MiXCR, producing one record per CDR3 protein. Of nearly 600,000 distinct CDR3 sequences listed, approximately 15% are singletons. A few counts support this clonotype. Antigen specificity is unknown. The germline V gene has CDR1 SQVTM and CDR2 ANQGSEA. Trimming cost V 5 bases and J 2 bases; bases outside gene matches: 11. The CDR3 spans 16 residues. 10 ml of fresh peripheral blood supplied the PBMCs. What was sequenced was blood. This chain uses TRBV29-1 with TRBJ2-7, with 11 nucleotides matching TRBD2. The clonotype was recovered from a woman younger than 30 with Graves' ophthalmopathy. The CDR3 region has the DNA TGCAGCGTTCCCACCCTTACTAGCGGGAGACCCTACGAGCAGTACTTC. Translating gives CSVPTLTSGRPYEQYF.